The rows below give T cell receptor beta chains drawn from one sample of a study of CD8 T cells in ankylosing spondylitis. TCRdb itself ran the 5' RACE reads through MiXCR, one entry per CDR3 protein. The table shows around 120,000 distinct CDR3 sequences, with approximately 25% occurring only once. The sequenced sample was synovial fluid, either unsorted or a sorted T cell fraction (not recorded which). These receptors originate from a male donor with ankylosing spondylitis. CDR3s include the opening cysteine and the closing phenylalanine or tryptophan. A D gene is named only where the DNA matches it firmly. A row's size may be missing; if present it is once, few, many or a size class.

TRBJ1-4 TRBV18 - TRBD1 CASSPSGGKGEKLFF TGTGCCAGCTCACCGTCAGGGGGCAAGGGAGAAAAACTGTTTTTT
TRBJ2-3 TRBV5-4 once - CASSFTRVADTQYF TGTGCCAGCAGCTTCACCAGGGTTGCAGATACGCAGTATTTT
TRBJ2-1 TRBV19 many - CASSIGGGRDEQFF TGTGCCAGTAGTATAGGCGGCGGAAGGGATGAGCAGTTCTTC
TRBJ2-1 TRBV4-1 few TRBD2 CASSQGLALYNEQFF TGCGCCAGCAGCCAAGGACTAGCTCTTTACAATGAGCAGTTCTTC
TRBJ1-1 TRBV9 - - CASSVAGYMNTEAFF TGTGCCAGCAGCGTAGCGGGGTACATGAACACTGAAGCTTTCTTT
TRBJ2-7 TRBV20-1 - - CSAAGPYEQYF TGCAGTGCTGCAGGCCCCTACGAGCAGTACTTC
TRBJ1-1 TRBV19 - - CASRQTGLDTEAFF TGTGCCAGTAGACAAACAGGGTTGGACACTGAAGCTTTCTTT
TRBJ2-6 TRBV7-2 medium-sized - CASSPFYSGANVLTF TGTGCCAGCAGCCCATTTTACTCTGGGGCCAACGTCCTGACTTTC
TRBJ1-2 TRBV11-2 - - CASSLAGMNYGYTF TGTGCCAGCAGCCTGGCCGGAATGAACTATGGCTACACCTTC
TRBJ2-1 TRBV7-9 many - CASSLASPEQFF TGTGCCAGCAGCTTAGCGTCCCCAGAGCAGTTCTTC
TRBJ2-1 TRBV10-1 few - CASSGRPRSYNEQFF TGCGCCAGCAGTGGCCGGCCAAGATCCTACAATGAGCAGTTCTTC
TRBJ2-5 TRBV5-5 - - CASSGATGEGETQYF TGTGCCAGCAGCGGGGCTACAGGGGAGGGAGAGACCCAGTACTTC
TRBJ2-5 TRBV24-1 - TRBD2 CATSGQTGGTNQETQYF TGTGCCACCAGTGGCCAAACCGGCGGGACTAACCAAGAGACCCAGTACTTC
TRBJ2-1 TRBV4-2 many TRBD2 CASSPPSIAGDPDEQFF TGTGCCAGCAGCCCACCCTCGATAGCGGGGGACCCAGATGAGCAGTTCTTC
TRBJ2-5 TRBV5-6 - - CASSIGSQETQYF TGTGCCAGCAGCATAGGAAGCCAAGAGACCCAGTACTTC
TRBJ1-3 TRBV6-1 few - CASSPPRDRNTIYF TGTGCCAGCAGTCCCCCCCGGGATAGAAACACCATATATTTT
TRBJ2-7 TRBV3-1 few - CASSQVPDYEQYF TGTGCCAGCAGCCAAGTGCCAGACTACGAGCAGTACTTC
TRBJ2-2 TRBV18 many TRBD2 CASSPSAGEYTGELFF TGTGCCAGCTCACCGTCAGCGGGAGAGTACACCGGGGAGCTGTTTTTT
TRBJ2-3 TRBV6-5 - - CASSYMTSTDTQYF TGTGCCAGCAGTTACATGACTAGCACAGATACGCAGTATTTT
TRBJ2-2 TRBV3-1 - - CASSQDSTGELFF TGTGCCAGCAGCCAAGACTCGACTGGGGAGCTGTTTTTT
TRBJ2-3 TRBV3-1 - - CASRHGTAPATDTQYF TGTGCCAGCAGGCATGGGACGGCCCCTGCGACAGATACGCAGTATTTT
TRBJ1-1 TRBV2 - - CASLDRAVRNTEAFF TGTGCCAGCCTAGACCGGGCCGTTCGGAACACTGAAGCTTTCTTT
TRBJ1-5 TRBV20-1 - - CSARDWQPNQPQHF TGCAGTGCTAGAGATTGGCAGCCCAATCAGCCCCAGCATTTT
TRBJ2-1 TRBV5-1 few TRBD2 CASSLGLAGGADEQFF TGCGCCAGCAGCTTGGGACTAGCGGGAGGTGCGGATGAGCAGTTCTTC
TRBJ2-3 TRBV9 many TRBD2 CASSVSLAGGSSTDTQYF TGTGCCAGCAGCGTAAGTCTAGCGGGAGGTTCGAGCACAGATACGCAGTATTTT
TRBJ2-2 TRBV2 many TRBD1 CASSTTTGENTGELFF TGTGCCAGCAGTACGACGACAGGGGAGAACACCGGGGAGCTGTTTTTT
TRBJ1-6 TRBV11-2 - TRBD1 CASSVRGPGGSPLHF TGTGCCAGCAGCGTCAGGGGGCCTGGGGGATCACCCCTCCACTTT
TRBJ1-2 TRBV29-1 few - CSVGTRLSKSGYTF TGCAGCGTTGGGACACGCCTGAGTAAGAGTGGCTACACCTTC
TRBJ2-2 TRBV5-6 - - CASIMGSTRDTGELFF TGTGCCAGCATCATGGGAAGCACTCGGGACACCGGGGAGCTGTTTTTT
TRBJ2-2 TRBV7-9 - - CASSRGIAATGELFF TGTGCCAGCAGCCGGGGAATAGCGGCCACCGGGGAGCTGTTTTTT
TRBJ2-2 TRBV5-1 medium-sized - CASSKQGKTGELFF TGCGCCAGCAGTAAGCAGGGGAAAACCGGGGAGCTGTTTTTT
TRBJ1-6 TRBV7-2 - - CASSLVQGNSPLHF TGTGCCAGCAGCTTAGTACAGGGTAATTCACCCCTCCACTTT
TRBJ2-1 TRBV7-9 few - CASSLEYEQFF TGTGCCAGCAGCTTAGAATATGAGCAGTTCTTC
TRBJ2-1 TRBV5-1 few TRBD1 CASSPGQGTNEQFF TGCGCCAGCTCGCCGGGACAGGGCACCAATGAGCAGTTCTTC
TRBJ1-4 TRBV7-7 - TRBD1 CASSSGQGPHEKLFF TGTGCCAGCAGCTCAGGACAGGGCCCCCATGAAAAACTGTTTTTT
TRBJ1-2 TRBV5-4 - - CASMEAVGGYTF TGTGCCAGCATGGAGGCCGTGGGTGGCTACACCTTC
TRBJ2-1 TRBV11-3 few - CASSLARQFGFVQFF TGTGCCAGCAGCTTAGCCCGGCAGTTCGGATTTGTGCAGTTCTTC
TRBJ2-6 TRBV10-1 few - CATRGSGANVLTF TGCGCCACTCGGGGCTCTGGGGCCAACGTCCTGACTTTC
TRBJ2-5 TRBV27 - - CASSSLDSQETQYF TGTGCCAGCAGTTCGCTTGACAGCCAAGAGACCCAGTACTTC
TRBJ2-5 TRBV4-2 - - CASSQGVDREETQYF TGTGCCAGCAGCCAAGGTGTGGACCGGGAAGAGACCCAGTACTTC
TRBJ2-5 TRBV4-1 many - CASSPRGAWEETQYF TGCGCCAGCAGCCCCCGGGGGGCTTGGGAAGAGACCCAGTACTTC
TRBJ1-6 TRBV9 - - CASSAGASRGYNSPLHF TGTGCCAGCAGCGCGGGGGCCTCCAGAGGATATAATTCACCCCTCCACTTT
TRBJ2-1 TRBV5-1 many TRBD2 CASSAYIPGLATDNEQFF TGCGCCAGCAGCGCCTACATACCGGGACTAGCGACAGACAATGAGCAGTTCTTC
TRBJ2-2 TRBV5-1 - - CASSLEVGRGTGELFF TGCGCCAGCAGCTTGGAGGTCGGGAGAGGCACCGGGGAGCTGTTTTTT
TRBJ1-1 TRBV11-2 - TRBD1 CASSSLSGTGVQNTEAFF TGTGCCAGCAGCTCACTTTCCGGGACAGGGGTGCAGAACACTGAAGCTTTCTTT
TRBJ1-6 TRBV24-1 - TRBD1 CATSDSGTDNSPLHF TGTGCCACCAGTGATTCCGGGACAGATAATTCACCCCTCCACTTT
TRBJ2-1 TRBV7-8 - - CASSPAWTLNEQFF TGTGCCAGCAGTCCAGCATGGACCCTCAATGAGCAGTTCTTC
TRBJ2-1 TRBV20-1 many - CSAQPLATVFYNEQFF TGCAGTGCCCAGCCCCTAGCGACCGTTTTCTACAATGAGCAGTTCTTC
TRBJ2-1 TRBV14 - - CASSLLVEGTHNEQFF TGTGCCAGCAGCCTCTTGGTGGAGGGTACCCACAATGAGCAGTTCTTC
TRBJ2-2 TRBV19 - - CASTGGRMNTGELFF TGTGCCAGTACCGGGGGACGGATGAACACCGGGGAGCTGTTTTTT
TRBJ1-2 TRBV12-3/TRBV12-4 - TRBD1 CASRKRTGGAYGYTF TGTGCCAGCAGAAAACGGACAGGGGGGGCCTATGGCTACACCTTC
TRBJ2-7 TRBV11-2 - - CASSRSGAALRGISYEQYF TGTGCCAGCAGCCGCAGTGGAGCGGCCTTAAGGGGGATCTCCTACGAGCAGTACTTC
TRBJ2-1 TRBV20-1 many - CSASRGEEDNEQFF TGCAGTGCTAGTCGGGGAGAAGAGGACAATGAGCAGTTCTTC
TRBJ2-1 TRBV20-1 few TRBD2 CSATGLAVPFF TGCAGTGCCACAGGACTAGCGGTACCGTTCTTC
TRBJ1-5 TRBV12-3/TRBV12-4 few TRBD1 CASSTGGEGQPQHF TGTGCCAGCAGCACAGGGGGCGAGGGTCAGCCCCAGCATTTT